The entry that follows covers one T cell receptor (beta chain) sequence. This entry is derived from a study of shared clonotypes between healthy human individuals. Only CD45RO-negative cells positively selected for CCR7 counted as naive CD8 cells, so terminally differentiated effector memory CD45RA+ cells were excluded. Healthy and HIV-negative, the adult donors had no recent acute infections or vaccinations. Sequencing was performed with immunoSEQ multiplex PCR; in TCRdb, only in-frame clones are kept and a portion is missing. Of about 700,000 clones listed, about 92% are singletons. V was cut by 6 bases and J by 4 bases, with 13 bases left in between. The CDR3 has 14 residues. Looked up from germline, CDR1 is MNHEY and CDR2 is SVGAGI.

This receptor was identified in a man aged 25-45 years in good health. The gene calls are TRBV6-5 and TRBJ2-1, with D perhaps matching TRBD2 (6 bases). The material sequenced was naive CD8+ T cells sorted from blood. This chain's CDR3 is CASSLTGAYNEQFF. In DNA form, the CDR3 reads TGTGCCAGCAGCCTCACGGGAGCTTACAATGAGCAGTTCTTC.